This T cell receptor (beta chain) was captured by sequencing in a study of T cells after yellow fever vaccination. CDR3 length: 16 residues. Germline CDR1 SGDLS, CDR2 YYNGEE. Trimming removed 0 bases at V and 5 bases at J, with 17 bases between. In TCRdb, the 5' RACE reads were re-called with MiXCR into one record per CDR3 protein. The table includes hundreds of thousands of distinct CDR3 sequences, around 3.6% detected once. Sequenced here: PBMCs, sampled on the day of the yellow fever booster vaccination. The V and J genes are TRBV9 and TRBJ2-5, with D possibly being TRBD2 (7 bases). This sequence was found in a man aged 18 to 30 who received the YFV17D yellow fever vaccine. CDR3 coding DNA: TGTGCCAGCAGCGTAGATGTCGGGGGGCCGGAGGAGACCCAGTACTTC. Translation gives CASSVDVGGPEETQYF.